The 27 T cell receptor beta chains presented below share a single source sample, sequenced in a study of T cells in narcolepsy. This table comes from immunoSEQ multiplex PCR, and its TCRdb copy is limited to in-frame clones, with some not included. This sample yields fewer than 30,000 clones, of which roughly 80% are seen a single time; approximately 0.71% belongs to the top ten. Sequencing was carried out using CD45RA- memory CD4+ T cells from PBMCs. The receptor set was obtained from a human donor with narcolepsy.

This chain connects TRBV5-1 to TRBJ1-1; possible D gene TRBD1, 5 bases. V was shortened by 4 bases and J by 6 bases, with 19 bases between the two germline ends. CDR1 and CDR2 (germline): SGHRS, YFSETQ. This CDR3 region has 15 residues. The CDR3: CASSPVAGRGAEAFF. CDR3 sequence (DNA): TGCGCCAGCAGCCCGGTCGCGGGGCGGGGCGCTGAAGCTTTCTTT.

In its sample, this clone was seen once. The chain combines TRBV27 with TRBJ2-5, with 10 bases matching TRBD1. Germline V lookup: CDR1 MNHEY, CDR2 SMNVEV (reference sequence). This CDR3 spans 13 amino acids. V lost 5 bases to trimming and J lost 11 bases; unmatched junction nucleotides: 8. CDR3 sequence reads: CASSPDRGQGQYF. The CDR3 bases are TGTGCCAGCAGTCCCGACCGGGGACAGGGGCAGTACTTC.

This clone has just one count. The chain combines TRBV21-1 with TRBJ2-1; the D call TRBD1 from the table was never checked on the DNA. TRBV21-1 is marked as a pseudogene. The CDR3 loop spans 16 amino acids. DNA for the CDR3: TGTGCCAGCAGCAAAGAGTACAGCCCGCCCGGCAATGAGCAGTTCTTC. Residues: CASSKEYSPPGNEQFF.

The chain links TRBV5-1 to TRBJ2-2; unclear D gene. The CDR3 sequence is 15 residues long. Germline loops: CDR1 SGHRS, CDR2 YFSETQ. The germline V and J ends were trimmed by 0 bases and 3 bases, with 9 bases remaining between them. The CDR3 loop reads CASSLDGLYTGELFF. The CDR3 DNA reads as TGCGCCAGCAGCTTGGACGGGCTTTACACCGGGGAGCTGTTTTTT.

This clone was counted only a few times. J is TRBJ1-5 and V is TRBV6-6; unclear D gene. Trimming pared 6 bases from V and 0 bases from J, leaving 9 bases between. CDR1 and CDR2 from the germline V gene are MNHNY and SVGAGI (reference sequence). The CDR3 has 14 residues. CDR3 in DNA: TGTGCCAGCAGCCGGACTGATAGCAATCAGCCCCAGCATTTT. Amino acid sequence: CASSRTDSNQPQHF.

The gene calls are TRBV9 and TRBJ2-1; 8 bases align to TRBD2. V shed 4 bases and J 0 bases; nucleotides not matched to a gene: 6. From germline, CDR1 is SGDLS and CDR2 YYNGEE. This CDR3 region has 16 residues. CDR3 residues: CASSHRSGSSYNEQFF. The CDR3 DNA reads as TGTGCCAGCAGCCACCGAAGCGGGAGCTCCTACAATGAGCAGTTCTTC.

The CDR3 region has the DNA TGTGCCAGCAGCCTCGGGGGGGGCACAGATACGCAGTATTTT. Its protein is CASSLGGGTDTQYF. This chain uses TRBV9 with TRBJ2-3; 8 positions agree with TRBD2. The CDR3 runs 14 residues. V trimming: 4 bases; J trimming: 1 base; junction bases outside the gene matches: 2. The germline CDR1 and CDR2 sequences are SGDLS and YYNGEE. The whole variable domain, filled in from reference TRBV9 and TRBJ2-3, reads DSGVTQTPKHLITATGQRVTLRCSPRSGDLSVYWYQQSLDQGLQFLIQYYNGEERAKGNILERFSAQQFPDLHSELNLSSLELGDSALYFCASSLGGGTDTQYFGPGTRLTVL.

The J gene is TRBJ2-3, the V gene TRBV5-1; TRBD1 aligns across 8 bases. The length of the CDR3 is 13 residues. V was pared by 3 bases and J by 7 bases, with 4 bases of the junction left unmatched. Germline V gene data show CDR1 as SGHRS and CDR2 as YFSETQ. The CDR3 protein is CASSSGQGYTQYF. CDR3 nucleotides: TGCGCCAGCAGCTCAGGACAGGGCTATACGCAGTATTTT.

The V call is TRBV15, the J call TRBJ2-7; 8 bases align to TRBD1. V lost 2 bases and J lost 4; bases outside the gene matches: 1. The CDR3 extends over 13 amino acids. Germline CDR1 LNHNV, CDR2 YYDKDF (reference sequence). DNA for the CDR3: TGTGCCACCAGCAGACGGACAGGGTACGAGCAGTACTTC. Residues: CATSRRTGYEQYF.

The chain recombines TRBV18 with TRBJ2-7; tentatively, D is TRBD2 (6 bases). Trimming removed 3 bases from V and 2 bases from J, with 8 bases in between. Germline CDR1 KGHSH, CDR2 LQKENI. The CDR3 is 13 amino acids. This CDR3 is CASSPGTPYEQYF. As DNA, the CDR3 is TGTGCCAGCTCACCGGGGACTCCCTACGAGCAGTACTTC.

A remark on this clone: Other DNA variants within this sample encode the same CDR3. The gene calls are TRBV7-9 and TRBJ1-4; tentatively, D is TRBD1 (5 bases). CDR1 is SEHNR and CDR2 is FQNEAQ in the germline V gene (reference sequence). V lost 5 bases, J lost 10 bases, and 17 bases lay in between. The CDR3 loop spans 14 amino acids. The CDR3 DNA follows: TGTGCCAGCAGCCACGGGGCAGGTGGTGGAAAACTGTTTTTT. Translated, it gives CASSHGAGGGKLFF.

The chain joins TRBV5-1 to TRBJ1-1; the D gene is possibly TRBD1 (6 bases). CDR3 length: 14 amino acids. V was pared by 7 bases and J by 1 base, with 14 bases between. Germline CDR1 is SGHRS and CDR2 is YFSETQ. This CDR3 reads CASGPGGRNTEAFF. CDR3 nucleotide sequence: TGCGCCAGCGGGCCGGGGGGGCGGAACACTGAAGCTTTCTTT. The full variable domain, its missing parts supplied by reference TRBV5-1 and TRBJ1-1, is KAGVTQTPRYLIKTRGQQVTLSCSPISGHRSVSWYQQTPGQGLQFLFEYFSETQRNKGNFPGRFSGRQFSNSRSEMNVSTLELGDSALYLCASGPGGRNTEAFFGQGTRLTVV.

The chain has TRBV19 and TRBJ1-5; TRBD1 aligns across 11 bases. CDR1 and CDR2 from the germline V gene are LNHDA and SQIVND (reference sequence). This CDR3 contains 18 residues. After removal of 9 bases from V and 7 bases from J, the junction contained 20 bases not matched to a gene. CDR3 sequence reads: CASHGGFRTGGAGQPQHF. In DNA form, the CDR3 reads TGTGCCAGCCATGGGGGATTCCGGACAGGGGGCGCGGGACAGCCCCAGCATTTT. Together with reference TRBV19 and TRBJ1-5, the CDR3 gives the full variable domain: DGGITQSPKYLFRKEGQNVTLSCEQNLNHDAMYWYRQDPGQGLRLIYYSQIVNDFQKGDIAEGYSVSREKKESFPLTVTSAQKNPTAFYLCASHGGFRTGGAGQPQHFGDGTRLSIL.

The chain carries TRBV5-1 and TRBJ2-7; D not certain. With 4 bases removed from V and 4 bases from J, the gap between germline ends came to 9 bases. CDR1 is SGHRS and CDR2 is YFSETQ in the germline V gene. The CDR3 runs 12 residues. The CDR3 DNA sequence: TGCGCCAGCAGCGAGTCCGATTACGAGCAGTACTTC. Translating it yields CASSESDYEQYF.

The chain recombines TRBV10-3 with TRBJ1-2; weak D call: TRBD1 (5 bases). Germline V gene lookup returns CDR1 ENHRY and CDR2 SYGVKD. The V end was cut by 11 bases, the J end by 0 bases, with 19 bases between. This CDR3 comprises 15 residues. The CDR3 spells CAVGVRDPANYGYTF. For the CDR3, the DNA is TGTGCCGTTGGGGTGAGGGACCCAGCTAACTATGGCTACACCTTC.

The chain uses TRBV6-1 and TRBJ2-1; 12 bases fit TRBD2. The CDR3 runs to 14 residues. V shed 4 bases, J shed 8 bases, and the junction held 3 bases outside the gene matches. Germline CDR1 MNHNS, CDR2 SASEGT. CDR3 bases: TGTGCCAGCAGTGGTCTAGCGGGAGGGTATGAGCAGTTCTTC. This encodes CASSGLAGGYEQFF.

The V call is TRBV6-1, the J call TRBJ1-5; maybe TRBD1 (5 bases). From germline, CDR1 is MNHNS and CDR2 SASEGT. The CDR3 has 12 residues. V shed 6 bases and J shed 4 bases, with 7 bases lying between them. CDR3 nucleotide sequence: TGTGCCAGCAGCCACAGGAATCAGCCCCAGCATTTT. Translation: CASSHRNQPQHF.

V and J are TRBV10-3 and TRBJ2-1; the match to TRBD2 covers 14 bases. Germline CDR1 and CDR2: ENHRY and SYGVKD. The CDR3 loop spans 15 amino acids. Trimming at V came to 4 bases and at J to 8 bases, leaving 4 bases not matched to a gene. The CDR3 loop reads CAISAGTSGGYEQFF. As DNA, the CDR3 is TGTGCCATCAGTGCCGGGACTAGCGGGGGATATGAGCAGTTCTTC.

The J gene is TRBJ1-2, the V gene TRBV27; 7 nucleotides agree with TRBD1. CDR1 and CDR2 from the germline V gene are MNHEY and SMNVEV (reference sequence). The V and J ends lost 8 bases and 2 bases, in that order; junction bases with no gene match: 11. The CDR3 sequence is 15 residues long. The CDR3 sequence is CASGLSTGRNYGYTF. The CDR3 DNA reads TGTGCCAGCGGGTTATCGACAGGGAGGAACTATGGCTACACCTTC.

The sample holds a few counts of this clone. The chain has TRBV19 and TRBJ1-5, with 9 bases lining up with TRBD1. The germline CDR1 and CDR2 sequences are LNHDA and SQIVND (reference sequence). After removal of 5 bases from V and 4 bases from J, the junction contained 6 bases not matched to a gene. The CDR3 has 15 residues. The CDR3 DNA sequence: TGTGCCAGTAGTTGGGGGACAGGGTATAATCAGCCCCAGCATTTT. Amino acid sequence: CASSWGTGYNQPQHF. Full variable domain (missing parts from reference TRBV19 and TRBJ1-5): DGGITQSPKYLFRKEGQNVTLSCEQNLNHDAMYWYRQDPGQGLRLIYYSQIVNDFQKGDIAEGYSVSREKKESFPLTVTSAQKNPTAFYLCASSWGTGYNQPQHFGDGTRLSIL.

This clone was found once. The rearrangement joins TRBV2 to TRBJ2-5; D is unresolved. CDR1 SNHLY and CDR2 FYNNEI come from the germline V gene. V shed 4 bases and J shed 2 bases, with 2 bases lying between them. This CDR3 comprises 11 residues. The CDR3 is CASSVQETQYF. The DNA of the CDR3 is TGTGCCAGCAGTGTGCAAGAGACCCAGTACTTC.

CDR3 bases: TGCGCCAGCAGCTTCCAGGGGGACACTGAAGCTTTCTTT. Translation: CASSFQGDTEAFF. The chain is built from TRBV5-1 and TRBJ1-1; 7 positions match TRBD1. The CDR3 consists of 13 residues. Unmatched junction bases numbered 1, after V lost 2 bases and J lost 3 bases. Germline V gives CDR1 SGHRS, CDR2 YFSETQ.

The chain couples TRBV1 to TRBJ2-1; the D call TRBD1 from the table was never checked on the DNA. TRBV1 constitutes a pseudogene. This CDR3 has 16 amino acids. This chain's CDR3 is CTSSQGVGTTYNEQFF. CDR3 nucleotides: TGCACCAGCAGCCAAGGCGTCGGGACAACCTACAATGAGCAGTTCTTC.

The chain has TRBV5-1 and TRBJ1-3, with D tentatively TRBD1 (6 bases). Germline-derived CDR1 and CDR2 are SGHRS and YFSETQ. Trimming shortened V by 1 base and J by 3 bases, and 14 bases separated the two germline ends. The CDR3 sequence is 16 residues long. The CDR3 loop is CASSLTTGTNGNTIYF. CDR3 bases: TGCGCCAGCAGCTTGACTACCGGGACAAATGGAAACACCATATATTTT.

The chain joins TRBV30 to TRBJ2-7; D is tentatively TRBD1 or TRBD2 (5 bases each). The CDR3 runs 13 residues. Germline values: CDR1 GTSNPN, CDR2 SVGIG (reference sequence). Deletions cut 2 bases from V and 6 bases from J, with 14 bases between. The CDR3 loop reads CAWSPGRSGEQYF. CDR3 nucleotides: TGTGCCTGGAGTCCGGGACGCTCCGGCGAGCAGTACTTC.

This chain links TRBV6-1 with TRBJ1-2, with 9 bases aligning to TRBD1. Germline trimming cut 5 bases from V and 4 bases from J; bases unmatched to any gene: 5. The germline CDR1 and CDR2 sequences are MNHNS and SASEGT. CDR3 size: 14 residues. For the CDR3, the DNA is TGTGCCAGCAGTCCACAGGGGGCAGGCTATGGCTACACCTTC. Translating it yields CASSPQGAGYGYTF.

The chain joins TRBV6-5 to TRBJ1-1; D call uncertain. CDR1 and CDR2 from the germline V gene are MNHEY and SVGAGI. V was pared by 1 base and J by 0 bases, with 3 bases between. CDR3 length: 13 residues. The CDR3 is CASSYFLNTEAFF. The CDR3 DNA reads TGTGCCAGCAGTTACTTTCTGAACACTGAAGCTTTCTTT.